What follows are 20 T cell receptor beta chains derived from one specimen sequenced in a study of T cells after posttransplantation cyclophosphamide. Profiled with immunoSEQ multiplex PCR; TCRdb holds only in-frame clones, not every one. This repertoire holds about 12,000 clones, and none appear only once. The source material was PBMCs. The receptor set was obtained from a woman in her forties in good health, CMV-negative, and a related stem cell transplant donor.

Ten or more counts support this clone. The V call is TRBV14, the J call TRBJ2-7; D is perhaps TRBD1 (6 bases). The CDR3 extends over 14 amino acids. The V end was cut by 5 bases, the J end by 3 bases, with 14 bases between. From germline, CDR1 is SGHDN and CDR2 FVKESK. This chain's CDR3 is CASSDAGTRYEQYF. Written as DNA, the CDR3 is TGTGCCAGCAGCGACGCCGGGACACGCTACGAGCAGTACTTC.

This clone was picked up many times. The chain links TRBV7-2 to TRBJ2-1; 10 nucleotides align to TRBD2. Per germline, CDR1 SGHTA and CDR2 FQGNSA. CDR3 length equals 16 residues. With 4 bases clipped from V and 4 bases from J, the junction kept 7 bases outside the gene matches. The chain's CDR3 is CASSSLGTSAYNEQFF. Here the CDR3 DNA reads TGTGCCAGCAGCTCCCTCGGGACTAGCGCTTACAATGAGCAGTTCTTC.

Ten or more counts support this clone. The V gene is TRBV5-1, the J gene TRBJ2-2, with a tentative D call TRBD2 (6 bases). CDR1 is SGHRS and CDR2 is YFSETQ in the germline V gene. The CDR3 totals 19 residues. V lost 1 base, J lost 0 bases, and 19 bases lay in between. CDR3 amino acids: CASSLLGGPRTSNTGELFF. In DNA, the CDR3 is TGCGCCAGCAGCTTGCTCGGGGGACCCCGGACTTCGAACACCGGGGAGCTGTTTTTT.

Ten or more counts support this clone. CDR3 residues: CASTNSGSLYEQYF. DNA of the CDR3: TGTGCCAGCACCAATAGCGGGAGTCTTTACGAGCAGTACTTC. V usage is TRBV7-8 and J usage is TRBJ2-7; 9 bases match TRBD2. The CDR3 has 14 residues. Per the germline V gene, CDR1 is SGHVS and CDR2 is FQNEAQ. Germline trimming cut 7 bases from V and 4 bases from J; bases unmatched to any gene: 8.

This clone was observed at least ten times. The V call is TRBV10-1, the J call TRBJ2-3; a weak D match, TRBD2 (7 bases). With 2 bases removed from V and 2 bases from J, the gap between germline ends came to 8 bases. Germline CDR1 reads WNHNN; CDR2 reads SYGVQD (reference sequence). This CDR3 is built from 14 residues. Here the CDR3 reads CASSEAGATDTQYF. In nucleotides, the CDR3 is TGCGCCAGCAGTGAGGCGGGGGCCACAGATACGCAGTATTTT.

In this sample, this clone turned up many times. The chain uses TRBV6-1 and TRBJ2-5; D gene uncertain. The CDR3 length is 12 residues. CDR1 MNHNS and CDR2 SASEGT come from the germline V gene. Trimming left V 5 bases short and J 2 bases short, with 6 bases between. The CDR3 here is CASSLTQETQYF. The CDR3, as DNA: TGTGCCAGCAGTCTGACACAAGAGACCCAGTACTTC.

DNA of the CDR3: TGTGCCAGCAGCTCCAGGGATACGCAGTATTTT. This translates into CASSSRDTQYF. This chain joins TRBV28 and TRBJ2-3; D not certain. The CDR3 contains 11 residues. V was trimmed by 6 bases and J by 6 bases, leaving 7 bases between them. Germline CDR1 reads MDHEN; CDR2 reads SYDVKM. The full variable domain, in which reference TRBV28 and TRBJ2-3 provide the parts outside the CDR3, is DVKVTQSSRYLVKRTGEKVFLECVQDMDHENMFWYRQDPGLGLRLIYFSYDVKMKEKGDIPEGYSVSREKKERFSLILESASTNQTSMYLCASSSRDTQYFGPGTRLTVL.

This clone occurred many times. The chain carries TRBV5-1 and TRBJ2-2, with D maybe TRBD1 (6 bases). This CDR3 is built from 16 residues. Looked up from germline, CDR1 is SGHRS and CDR2 is YFSETQ. Between the trimmed V and J ends, which lost 2 bases and 4 bases, there was a span of 15 bases. In DNA, the CDR3 is TGCGCCAGCAGCTTTTCCGGCAGGGGTATCACCGGGGAGCTGTTTTTT. It specifies CASSFSGRGITGELFF.

This clone has a count of ten or more. The V gene is TRBV4-2, the J gene TRBJ2-3; 8 bases fit TRBD1. The CDR3 covers 15 residues. Per germline, CDR1 LGHNA and CDR2 YNFKEQ. V shed 5 bases and J 0 bases; nucleotides not matched to a gene: 4. CDR3 nucleotides: TGTGCCAGCAGCGATGGACAGGGTAGCACAGATACGCAGTATTTT. Its translation is CASSDGQGSTDTQYF.

This clone was recorded at least ten times. The chain has TRBV4-2 and TRBJ2-7; 10 nucleotides align to TRBD2. The germline gives CDR1 LGHNA, CDR2 YNFKEQ. V dropped 0 bases and J dropped 1; count of bases not matched to a gene: 3. This CDR3 contains 16 residues. The DNA for the CDR3 is TGTGCCAGCAGCCAAGATTTAGCGGGGGGATCCTACGAGCAGTACTTC. Amino acid sequence: CASSQDLAGGSYEQYF.

This clone is categorized as medium-sized (0.01 to 0.1%). The V call is TRBV28, the J call TRBJ1-5; unclear D gene. Germline CDR1 MDHEN, CDR2 SYDVKM. V lost 5 bases and J 4 bases, leaving 21 bases between the germline ends. The CDR3 length is 17 residues. The CDR3 coding sequence is TGTGCCAGCAGTCCACCCCCGGGGAGTAAGAGTAATCAGCCCCAGCATTTT. Amino acid sequence: CASSPPPGSKSNQPQHF.

This clone was seen repeatedly, ten times or more. The chain is built from TRBV5-4 and TRBJ2-1; TRBD2 matches 11 bases. The V gene end was trimmed by 3 bases and the J gene end by 6 bases; junction bases not matched to a gene: 2. Germline V lookup: CDR1 SGHNT, CDR2 YYREEE (reference sequence). CDR3 length: 14 amino acids. The CDR3 loop reads CASSSSGGSNEQFF. CDR3 nucleotide sequence: TGTGCCAGCAGCTCTAGCGGGGGGAGCAATGAGCAGTTCTTC.

This clone has at least ten counts. The chain employs TRBV6-5 and TRBJ1-4, with a tentative D call TRBD1 (5 bases). CDR1 is MNHEY, CDR2 SVGAGI, per germline. This CDR3 contains 15 residues. V lost 0 bases, J lost 0 bases, and 5 bases lay in between. CDR3 DNA sequence: TGTGCCAGCAGTTACTCGACAGCAACTAATGAAAAACTGTTTTTT. Translated, it gives CASSYSTATNEKLFF.

The sample holds many counts of this clone. CDR3 DNA sequence: TGTGCCATCAGTAGACAGGGGCAGGATACGCAGTATTTT. Its protein product is CAISRQGQDTQYF. This rearrangement joins TRBV10-3 to TRBJ2-3; TRBD1 matches 8 bases. The CDR3 is made up of 13 amino acids. Germline lookup yields CDR1 ENHRY and CDR2 SYGVKD. Germline trimming cut 5 bases from V and 6 bases from J; bases unmatched to any gene: 4.

In this sample, this clone turned up a few times. The chain uses TRBV7-2 and TRBJ2-5, with 9 bases aligning to TRBD2. Germline CDR1 and CDR2: SGHTA and FQGNSA. The CDR3 sequence is 14 residues long. The ends lost 0 bases at V and 5 bases at J; junction bases unmatched: 1. The CDR3 sequence is CASSLAGTSETQYF. The CDR3 nucleotides read TGTGCCAGCAGCTTAGCAGGGACTAGCGAGACCCAGTACTTC.

This clone has at least ten counts. This rearrangement joins TRBV7-6 to TRBJ2-7, with D possibly matching TRBD1 (5 bases). This CDR3 is built from 12 residues. Per germline, CDR1 SGHVS and CDR2 FNYEAQ. V gave up 5 bases and J gave up 6 bases, with 11 bases separating them. The CDR3 DNA sequence: TGTGCCAGCAGCCCCCCAGGGTCCGAGCAGTACTTC. Its translation: CASSPPGSEQYF.

This clone showed up just a few times. V and J are TRBV12-3 or TRBV12-4 and TRBJ2-3; 8 positions agree with TRBD1. Unmatched junction bases numbered 8, after V lost 1 base and J lost 11 bases. CDR3 length: 14 amino acids. The CDR3 coding sequence is TGTGCCAGCAGTTTAGGATCTACAGGGGGTAAGCAGTATTTT. It specifies CASSLGSTGGKQYF.

This clone was detected many times. V usage is TRBV28 and J usage is TRBJ2-5; 7 bases agree with TRBD2. V was pared by 5 bases and J by 5 bases, with 11 bases of the junction left unmatched. This CDR3 has 15 residues. CDR1 is MDHEN and CDR2 is SYDVKM in the germline V gene. CDR3 amino acids: CASSPAGGLVETQYF. In nucleotides, the CDR3 is TGTGCCAGCAGTCCCGCCGGGGGGTTGGTGGAGACCCAGTACTTC.

This clone was recorded many times. J is TRBJ1-1 and V is TRBV2; possible D gene TRBD1, 5 bases. This CDR3 has 12 residues. From germline, CDR1 is SNHLY and CDR2 FYNNEI. V lost 4 bases, J lost 5 bases, and 8 bases lay in between. CDR3 sequence reads: CASSGAGTEAFF. The CDR3 DNA reads TGTGCCAGCAGTGGGGCAGGGACTGAAGCTTTCTTT.

At least ten counts were recorded for this clone. The chain has TRBV27 and TRBJ2-1; 9 bases line up with TRBD1. The CDR3 length is 14 residues. Unmatched junction bases numbered 4, after V lost 6 bases and J lost 4 bases. Per the germline V gene, CDR1 is MNHEY and CDR2 is SMNVEV (reference sequence). The CDR3 nucleotides are TGTGCCAGCAGGTACAGGGGGCGGTACAATGAGCAGTTCTTC. It specifies CASRYRGRYNEQFF.